These 19 T cell receptor beta chains were all obtained from the same sample, sequenced in a study of blood T cell repertoires in COVID-19. Libraries were prepared by immunoSEQ multiplex PCR; TCRdb keeps only in-frame clonotypes and omits some of them. The sample has more than 200,000 clones, around nine tenths seen once. Sequenced material: peripheral blood. Source of these receptors: a middle-aged woman who had recovered from COVID-19.

This clone was detected only once. V and J are TRBV27 and TRBJ2-5; TRBD2 might be the D (5 bases). The V end lost 1 base, the J end lost 2 bases, and 11 bases lay between the germline ends. Germline assignment: CDR1 MNHEY and CDR2 SMNVEV (reference sequence). This CDR3 has 15 amino acids. The CDR3 reads CASSLYLAPQETQYF. The CDR3 DNA reads TGTGCCAGCAGTTTATATCTAGCTCCACAAGAGACCCAGTACTTC.

The CDR3 sequence is CASSPGQGSNQPQHF. The CDR3 bases are TGTGCCAGTAGTCCGGGACAGGGTAGCAATCAGCCCCAGCATTTT. This chain uses TRBV19 with TRBJ1-5; 9 nucleotides align to TRBD1. The CDR3 consists of 15 residues. The V and J ends lost 5 bases and 0 bases, in that order; junction bases with no gene match: 2. CDR1 and CDR2 from the germline V gene are LNHDA and SQIVND (reference sequence). The whole variable domain, filled in from reference TRBV19 and TRBJ1-5, reads DGGITQSPKYLFRKEGQNVTLSCEQNLNHDAMYWYRQDPGQGLRLIYYSQIVNDFQKGDIAEGYSVSREKKESFPLTVTSAQKNPTAFYLCASSPGQGSNQPQHFGDGTRLSIL.

This rearrangement joins TRBV4-3 to TRBJ2-3, with TRBD2 matching 8 bases. The CDR3 is made up of 15 amino acids. Trimming took 7 bases from V and 0 from J; bases not matched to a gene: 6. CDR1 and CDR2 (germline): LGHNA, YSLEER. Here the CDR3 DNA reads TGCGCCAGCACAAGGGAGCGGGGGAGCACAGATACGCAGTATTTT. Protein product: CASTRERGSTDTQYF.

The chain joins TRBV27 to TRBJ2-7; 9 positions match TRBD1. The germline V gene encodes CDR1 MNHEY and CDR2 SMNVEV (reference sequence). This CDR3 comprises 14 residues. V lost 3 bases to trimming and J lost 7 bases; unmatched junction nucleotides: 7. The CDR3 DNA follows: TGTGCCAGCAGTTTGGGACAGGGTATATGGGAGCAGTACTTC. Translating it yields CASSLGQGIWEQYF.

This chain's CDR3 is CSVDRGVSGNTIYF. The DNA of the CDR3 is TGCAGCGTTGACCGGGGAGTTTCTGGAAACACCATATATTTT. V gene TRBV29-1 combines with J gene TRBJ1-3; D gene uncertain. Trimming removed 3 bases from V and 1 base from J, with 10 bases in between. Looked up from germline, CDR1 is SQVTM and CDR2 is ANQGSEA. The CDR3 sequence is 14 residues long.

The rearrangement links TRBV11-2 to TRBJ1-3; a possible D gene is TRBD1 (5 bases). The V end lost 2 bases, the J end lost 0 bases, and 8 bases lay between the germline ends. This CDR3 spans 15 amino acids. CDR1 SGHAT and CDR2 FQNNGV come from the germline V gene. CDR3 sequence reads: CASSLSDSSGNTIYF. CDR3 sequence (DNA): TGTGCCAGCAGCTTATCAGACAGCTCTGGAAACACCATATATTTT.

This chain connects TRBV25-1 to TRBJ1-1; 10 bases agree with TRBD1. J lost 4 bases, V lost 4 bases, and 0 bases had no gene match. This CDR3 contains 13 residues. Per germline, CDR1 MGHDK and CDR2 SYGVNS. Here the CDR3 DNA reads TGTGCCAGCAGTGGACAGGGGGCCACTGAAGCTTTCTTT. Translated, it gives CASSGQGATEAFF.

The table lists this clone with a count of one. This rearrangement joins TRBV11-2 to TRBJ2-2, with 11 bases identical to TRBD2. From germline, CDR1 is SGHAT and CDR2 FQNNGV. Trimming took 5 bases from V and 8 from J; bases not matched to a gene: 4. The CDR3 contains 14 residues. The CDR3 loop is CASSQGLAAGELFF. The CDR3 region has the DNA TGTGCCAGCAGCCAGGGACTAGCGGCGGGGGAGCTGTTTTTT.

The rearrangement links TRBV24-1 to TRBJ1-5; a possible D gene is TRBD1 (5 bases). Trimming shortened V by 2 bases and J by 3 bases, and 16 bases separated the two germline ends. The CDR3 is made up of 17 amino acids. Germline assignment: CDR1 KGHDR and CDR2 SFDVKD. The CDR3 protein is CATSDSSDGGANQPQHF. As DNA, the CDR3 is TGTGCCACCAGTGATTCGTCGGACGGAGGGGCCAATCAGCCCCAGCATTTT.

The V call is TRBV13, the J call TRBJ1-6; D remains unclear. V lost 0 bases and J 12 bases, leaving 9 bases between the germline ends. Germline-derived CDR1 and CDR2 are PRHDT and FYEKMQ (reference sequence). CDR3 size: 13 residues. In DNA form, the CDR3 reads TGTGCCAGCAGCTTAGGGGCAGGTCGACCCCTCCACTTT. It is translated as CASSLGAGRPLHF.

The chain joins TRBV11-3 to TRBJ2-7; 8 bases align to TRBD2. Per the germline V gene, CDR1 is SGHNT and CDR2 is YENEEA. V lost 1 base and J lost 2; bases outside the gene matches: 7. The CDR3 covers 16 residues. The CDR3 DNA follows: TGTGCCAGCAGCTTAGGTGCGGCGGGAGGTGCCTACGAGCAGTACTTC. It codes for CASSLGAAGGAYEQYF.

The rearrangement links TRBV9 to TRBJ2-5, with a possible D match to TRBD2 (6 bases). Germline CDR1 and CDR2: SGDLS and YYNGEE. Trimming shortened V by 0 bases and J by 5 bases, and 14 bases separated the two germline ends. The length of the CDR3 is 15 residues. The CDR3 region is CASSVAGDLGETQYF. CDR3 DNA sequence: TGTGCCAGCAGCGTAGCGGGGGACCTCGGTGAGACCCAGTACTTC.

The table lists this clone with a count of one. The V gene is TRBV27, the J gene TRBJ2-7; TRBD1 agrees at 11 bases. Per germline, CDR1 MNHEY and CDR2 SMNVEV (reference sequence). The CDR3 contains 14 residues. After removal of 5 bases from V and 4 bases from J, the junction contained 4 bases not matched to a gene. The DNA for the CDR3 is TGTGCCAGCAGTAAGGACAGGGGGCAATACGAGCAGTACTTC. Its translation: CASSKDRGQYEQYF.

This chain uses TRBV6-1 with TRBJ2-6, with D maybe TRBD1 (6 bases). V gave up 2 bases and J gave up 3 bases, with 14 bases separating them. In germline, CDR1 is MNHNS, CDR2 SASEGT. The CDR3 contains 17 residues. The CDR3 spells CASSEPHTGRGANVLTF. For the CDR3, the DNA is TGTGCCAGCAGTGAACCTCACACAGGGCGTGGGGCCAACGTCCTGACTTTC.

This rearrangement joins TRBV19 to TRBJ2-3, with D maybe TRBD2 (6 bases). V lost 7 bases and J 0 bases, leaving 11 bases between the germline ends. The CDR3 is made up of 14 amino acids. The germline gives CDR1 LNHDA, CDR2 SQIVND (reference sequence). The CDR3 sequence: CASTPGTSTDTQYF. Here the CDR3 DNA reads TGTGCCAGTACTCCCGGGACTAGCACAGATACGCAGTATTTT.

The gene calls are TRBV7-9 and TRBJ1-2; D not resolved. This CDR3 region has 14 residues. Germline CDR1 is SEHNR and CDR2 is FQNEAQ (reference sequence). V lost 7 bases and J 0 bases, leaving 12 bases between the germline ends. DNA for the CDR3: TGTGCCAGCACGCGGGGTGGGCCTAACTATGGCTACACCTTC. Protein product: CASTRGGPNYGYTF. The full variable domain, with the rest looked up from reference TRBV7-9 and TRBJ1-2, is DTGVSQNPRHKITKRGQNVTFRCDPISEHNRLYWYRQTLGQGPEFLTYFQNEAQLEKSRLLSDRFSAERPKGSFSTLEIQRTEQGDSAMYLCASTRGGPNYGYTFGSGTRLTVV.

The J gene is TRBJ2-5, the V gene TRBV12-5; 10 bases align to TRBD2. V lost 2 bases to trimming and J lost 4 bases; unmatched junction nucleotides: 19. Germline CDR1 and CDR2: LGHNT and FRNRAP. The CDR3 contains 20 residues. The DNA for the CDR3 is TGTGCTAGTGGTTTGCTATCCTTACCTCTAGCGGGGGCGAAAACAGAGACCCAGTACTTC. Encoded protein: CASGLLSLPLAGAKTETQYF.

V gene TRBV28 combines with J gene TRBJ1-5; D is unclear. V lost 5 bases to trimming and J lost 6 bases, with 14 bases between them. Per the germline V gene, CDR1 is MDHEN and CDR2 is SYDVKM. The CDR3 length is 14 residues. The CDR3 DNA reads as TGTGCCAGCAGTCCCCAGAGGTCGGTTCAGCCCCAGCATTTT. It codes for CASSPQRSVQPQHF.

This rearrangement joins TRBV21-1 to TRBJ2-7; the D call TRBD1 from the table was never checked on the DNA. TRBV21-1 constitutes a pseudogene. The CDR3 extends over 16 amino acids. The DNA of the CDR3 is TGTGCCAGCCACAGGAGTAGGCAGGGGGCTTCCTACGAGCAGTACTTC. Its protein is CASHRSRQGASYEQYF.